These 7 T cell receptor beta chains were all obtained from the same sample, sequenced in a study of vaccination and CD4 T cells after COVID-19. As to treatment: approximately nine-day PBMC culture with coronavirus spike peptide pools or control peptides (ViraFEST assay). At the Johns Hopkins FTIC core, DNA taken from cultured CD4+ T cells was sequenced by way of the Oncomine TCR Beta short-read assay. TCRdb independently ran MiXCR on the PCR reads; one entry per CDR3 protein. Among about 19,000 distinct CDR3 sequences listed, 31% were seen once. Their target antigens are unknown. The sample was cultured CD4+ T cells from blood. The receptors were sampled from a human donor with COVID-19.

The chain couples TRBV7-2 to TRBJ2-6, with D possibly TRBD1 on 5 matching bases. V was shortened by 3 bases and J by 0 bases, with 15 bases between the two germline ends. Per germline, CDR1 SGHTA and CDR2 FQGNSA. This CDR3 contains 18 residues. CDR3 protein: CASSFQTVSASGANVLTF. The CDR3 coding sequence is TGTGCCAGCAGCTTCCAGACAGTCTCGGCCTCTGGGGCCAACGTCCTGACTTTC.

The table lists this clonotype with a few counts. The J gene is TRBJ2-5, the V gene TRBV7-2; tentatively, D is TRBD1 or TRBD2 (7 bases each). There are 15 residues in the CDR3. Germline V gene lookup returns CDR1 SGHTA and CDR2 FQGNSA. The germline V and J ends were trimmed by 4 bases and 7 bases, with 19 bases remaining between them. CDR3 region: CASSSSGGGLGTQYF. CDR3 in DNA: TGTGCCAGCAGCTCCTCAGGGGGGGGCCTAGGGACCCAGTACTTC.

CDR3 sequence reads: CASKLGLTNTEAFF. The CDR3 coding sequence is TGTGCCAGCAAGTTGGGGCTCACGAACACTGAAGCTTTCTTT. The V gene is TRBV5-5, the J gene TRBJ1-1; tentative D call: TRBD1 (5 bases). The CDR3 length is 14 residues. Germline V CDR1 and CDR2: SGHKS, YYEKEE (reference sequence). V was cut by 6 bases and J by 1 base, with 13 bases left in between.

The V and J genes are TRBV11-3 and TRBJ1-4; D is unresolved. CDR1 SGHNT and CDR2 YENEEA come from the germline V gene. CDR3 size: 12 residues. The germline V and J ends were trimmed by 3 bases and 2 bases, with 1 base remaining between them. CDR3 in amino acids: CASSFTNEKLFF. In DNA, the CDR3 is TGTGCCAGCAGCTTTACTAATGAAAAACTGTTTTTT.

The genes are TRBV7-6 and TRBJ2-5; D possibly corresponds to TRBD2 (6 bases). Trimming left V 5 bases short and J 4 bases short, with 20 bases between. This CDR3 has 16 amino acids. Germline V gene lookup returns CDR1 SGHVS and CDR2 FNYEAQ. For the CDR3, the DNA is TGTGCCAGCAGCGATACCCCCTTCTCCGGGGGAGAGACCCAGTACTTC. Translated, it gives CASSDTPFSGGETQYF.

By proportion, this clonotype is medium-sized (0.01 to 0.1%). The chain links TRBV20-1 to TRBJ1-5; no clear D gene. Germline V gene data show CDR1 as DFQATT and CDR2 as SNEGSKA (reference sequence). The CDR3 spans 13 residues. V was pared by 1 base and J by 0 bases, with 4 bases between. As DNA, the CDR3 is TGCAGTGCTAGAGCAGATAGCAATCAGCCCCAGCATTTT. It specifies CSARADSNQPQHF.

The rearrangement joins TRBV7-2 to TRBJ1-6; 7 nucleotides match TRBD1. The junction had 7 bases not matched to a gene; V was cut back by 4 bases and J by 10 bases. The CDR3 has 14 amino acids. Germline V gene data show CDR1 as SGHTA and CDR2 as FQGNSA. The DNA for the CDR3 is TGTGCCAGCAGCTCGACAGGGTTATGGTCACCCCTCCACTTT. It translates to CASSSTGLWSPLHF.